The present entry profiles one TCR beta chain with its context. The CDR3 is made up of 16 amino acids. Germline assignment: CDR1 SEHNR and CDR2 FQNEAQ (reference sequence). The V end was cut by 6 bases, the J end by 1 base, with 15 bases between. The sample is drawn from a study of blood T cell repertoires in COVID-19. Study as a whole: From the United States, Italy and Spain came samples of acute and convalescent COVID-19. The analysed material was cDNA or gDNA that came from T cells, B-cell-depleted T cells, or PBMCs.

Authors' analysis steps: Reference gene primer amplification in the assay estimated nucleated cell counts. The repertoire was sequenced with immunoSEQ multiplex PCR; TCRdb's copy has only in-frame clones and lacks some. Clonal size and the V and J genes are those of that table, whereas D and trimming came from the DNA. The table has 200,000 to 300,000 clones, 84% seen once. The source of this sequence is a middle-aged woman who had recovered from COVID-19. V gene TRBV7-9 combines with J gene TRBJ2-2, with D tentatively TRBD2 (6 bases). Sequencing used peripheral blood. The DNA for the CDR3 is TGTGCCAGCAGGAGGAGGCGGGACGGGAACACCGGGGAGCTGTTTTTT. Residues: CASRRRRDGNTGELFF. Complete variable domain (other parts from reference TRBV7-9 and TRBJ2-2): DTGVSQNPRHKITKRGQNVTFRCDPISEHNRLYWYRQTLGQGPEFLTYFQNEAQLEKSRLLSDRFSAERPKGSFSTLEIQRTEQGDSAMYLCASRRRRDGNTGELFFGEGSRLTVL.